The present T cell receptor (beta chain) was sequenced within a study of T cell repertoires in cytomegalovirus infection. In the study overall: TCR beta signatures that were public indicated CMV infection and matching HLA type.

The CDR3 consists of 16 residues. CDR1 and CDR2 from the germline V gene are SGHTA and FQGNSA. V dropped 5 bases and J dropped 4 bases, with 17 bases sitting between them. This clonotype was seen many times. Its antigen remains unknown. One entry per CDR3 protein results from TCRdb running MiXCR on the reads. The sample has about 500,000 distinct CDR3 sequences; 30% to 40% are singletons. Study observations and caveats: Across the ex vivo response, the dominant clonotypes were HLA-C-restricted CMV-specific TCR beta clonotypes.

This sequence joins TRBV7-2 and TRBJ2-2, with D unclear. The sequence derives from a human donor in good health (CMV status not recorded). Some clones in this sample may be carry-over from other donors' samples. This specimen was cultured PBMCs, taken from culture after CMV antigen stimulation. CDR3 sequence reads: CASSPQGGVTTGELFF. The DNA for the CDR3 is TGTGCCAGCAGCCCCCAAGGCGGAGTAACCACCGGGGAGCTGTTTTTT.